This T cell receptor (beta chain) comes out of a study of blood T cell repertoires in COVID-19. Looking at the study overall: Sample material is recorded as cDNA or gDNA derived from T cells, B-cell-depleted T cells, or PBMCs.

Clones were read by immunoSEQ multiplex PCR, and TCRdb kept only the in-frame ones, dropping some. Among some 150,000 clones listed, about four fifths were seen once. Per germline, CDR1 MNHEY and CDR2 SMNVEV (reference sequence). The V and J ends lost 6 bases and 4 bases respectively, with 13 bases between them. This CDR3 is 14 amino acids long. This clone was detected only a few times. The J gene is TRBJ2-1, the V gene TRBV27; possible D gene TRBD2, 5 bases. Input material: peripheral blood. The sequence derives from a man aged 55 to 70 with acute or convalescent COVID-19. Here the CDR3 DNA reads TGTGCCAGCAGACGACCGGACTGGTACAATGAGCAGTTCTTC. It encodes CASRRPDWYNEQFF.